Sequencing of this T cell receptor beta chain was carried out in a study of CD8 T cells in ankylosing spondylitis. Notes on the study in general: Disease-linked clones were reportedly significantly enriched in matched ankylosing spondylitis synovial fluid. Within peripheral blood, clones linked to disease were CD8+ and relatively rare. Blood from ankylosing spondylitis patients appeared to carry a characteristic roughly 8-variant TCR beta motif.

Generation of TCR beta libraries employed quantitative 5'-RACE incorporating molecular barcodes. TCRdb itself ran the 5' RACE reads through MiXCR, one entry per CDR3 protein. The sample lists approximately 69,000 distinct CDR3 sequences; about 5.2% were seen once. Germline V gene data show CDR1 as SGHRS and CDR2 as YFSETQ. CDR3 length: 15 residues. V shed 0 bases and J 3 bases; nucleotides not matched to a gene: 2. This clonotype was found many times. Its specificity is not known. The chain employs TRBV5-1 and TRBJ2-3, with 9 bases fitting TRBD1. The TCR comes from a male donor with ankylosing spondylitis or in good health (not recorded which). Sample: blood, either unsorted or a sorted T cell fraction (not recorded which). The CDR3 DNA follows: TGCGCCAGCAGCTTGGGGGACAGGGTGACAGATACGCAGTATTTT. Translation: CASSLGDRVTDTQYF.